This T cell receptor (beta chain) was recovered during a study of T cell responses to AZD1222 COVID-19 vaccine. Study outcomes and limitations: Females made up more of the donors, who were largely white British, and clonal diversity may have come out too low. AZD1222 recipients seropositive at baseline numbered only five or six. Researchers took repertoire samples only after the peak T cell response had come.

Generated by immunoSEQ multiplex PCR, the TCRdb table keeps only in-frame clones and is missing some. The sample includes more than 75,000 clones, roughly four fifths seen only once; the top ten take 1.3%. Remarks on this clone: Its antigen is as yet unknown.

The germline CDR1 and CDR2 sequences are KGHDR and SFDVKD. The CDR3 is 15 residues long. Trimming took 2 bases from V and 6 from J, leaving 12 bases between them. Pooling of second doses given at about 4 or about 12 weeks was done. This sequence originates from an adult who received the AZD1222 COVID-19 vaccine. Sequenced material: peripheral blood, taken 28 days after the second AZD1222 dose. V usage is TRBV24-1 and J usage is TRBJ2-2; D is unresolved. The CDR3 loop is CATSDWAASAGELFF. The CDR3 bases are TGTGCCACCAGTGATTGGGCGGCTTCCGCCGGGGAGCTGTTTTTT.